The 25 T cell receptor beta chains given below trace back to one sample, sequenced in a study of CD8+ T cells in alopecia areata. Reverse transcribed after extraction, RNA yielded cDNA as the sequencing template. The assay was immunoSEQ multiplex PCR, and TCRdb's table has in-frame clones only and misses some. Here the sample spans approximately 200,000 clones, roughly two fifths being singletons. Treatment here: oral pan-JAK inhibitor, 5-10 mg twice daily. Sequences were derived from CD4+ T cells sorted from blood, sampled at approximately week 36, from a patient treated with tofacitinib. All receptors come from a human donor with alopecia areata.

This clone was counted between two and nine times. The chain is built from TRBV20-1 and TRBJ2-5, with TRBD2 matching 7 bases. CDR1 is DFQATT, CDR2 SNEGSKA, per germline (reference sequence). V dropped 8 bases and J dropped 5; count of bases not matched to a gene: 2. The length of the CDR3 is 10 residues. The CDR3 reads CSSGMETQYF. The CDR3 nucleotides read TGCAGTAGCGGGATGGAGACCCAGTACTTC.

With respect to this clone: In the same sample, other DNA sequences code for this CDR3. The V and J genes are TRBV28 and TRBJ2-7; D not resolved. The germline CDR1 and CDR2 sequences are MDHEN and SYDVKM. Trimming pared 5 bases from V and 0 bases from J, leaving 14 bases between. CDR3 length equals 15 residues. The CDR3 nucleotides read TGTGCCAGCAGTCTCTCCCCCCGCCTCTCCTACGAGCAGTACTTC. Translation gives CASSLSPRLSYEQYF.

The V gene is TRBV7-2, the J gene TRBJ2-1; TRBD2 agrees at 8 bases. V trimming: 1 base; J trimming: 10 bases; junction bases outside the gene matches: 9. Germline CDR1 reads SGHTA; CDR2 reads FQGNSA. There are 15 residues in the CDR3. CDR3 amino acids: CASSLVAGTREEQFF. DNA for the CDR3: TGTGCCAGCAGCTTAGTGGCCGGGACTAGGGAGGAGCAGTTCTTC.

This clone was recorded only once. The chain has TRBV18 and TRBJ2-7; D is uncertain. Germline CDR1 is KGHSH and CDR2 is LQKENI. Trimming shortened V by 3 bases and J by 1 base, and 7 bases separated the two germline ends. There are 13 residues in the CDR3. The CDR3 loop is CASSPRSSYEQYF. DNA for the CDR3: TGTGCCAGCTCACCGCGCTCTTCCTACGAGCAGTACTTC.

The CDR3: CASRDSTLSNQPQHF. The CDR3 DNA reads TGTGCCAGCAGGGACAGTACCCTTAGCAATCAGCCCCAGCATTTT. This chain connects TRBV2 to TRBJ1-5, with D possibly being TRBD1 (6 bases). The germline CDR1 and CDR2 sequences are SNHLY and FYNNEI. The V and J ends lost 6 bases and 0 bases respectively, with 12 bases between them. The CDR3 sequence is 15 residues long.

The chain combines TRBV30 with TRBJ2-1; D is ambiguous. This CDR3 region has 14 residues. Germline V lookup: CDR1 GTSNPN, CDR2 SVGIG (reference sequence). V gave up 3 bases and J gave up 10 bases, with 19 bases separating them. Written as DNA, the CDR3 is TGTGCCTGGAGCAGCATCTCGGCCTTCGGGGAGCAGTTCTTC. This encodes CAWSSISAFGEQFF.

This clone was seen more than once but under ten times. V usage is TRBV5-1 and J usage is TRBJ2-2, with D possibly TRBD1 on 5 matching bases. The CDR3 has 14 amino acids. The germline gives CDR1 SGHRS, CDR2 YFSETQ. Between the trimmed V and J ends, which lost 1 base and 6 bases, there was a span of 10 bases. The chain's CDR3 is CASSLTQVSGELFF. The CDR3 DNA reads TGCGCCAGCAGCTTGACACAGGTGTCCGGGGAGCTGTTTTTT.

The V and J genes are TRBV10-3 and TRBJ2-7, with 7 nucleotides matching TRBD2. The CDR3 runs to 14 residues. Germline assignment: CDR1 ENHRY and CDR2 SYGVKD. After removal of 8 bases from V and 3 bases from J, the junction contained 10 bases not matched to a gene. CDR3: CAIASREINYEQYF. The DNA for the CDR3 is TGTGCCATCGCATCGCGGGAGATTAACTACGAGCAGTACTTC.

V is TRBV27 and J is TRBJ1-5; no clear D gene. This CDR3 has 13 residues. The V gene lost 3 bases and the J gene lost 7 bases, with 10 bases spanning the gap. CDR1 is MNHEY, CDR2 SMNVEV, per germline (reference sequence). In DNA form, the CDR3 reads TGTGCCAGCAGTTTTTTGGGAAGCCAGCCCCAGCATTTT. It specifies CASSFLGSQPQHF.

The rearrangement joins TRBV6-5 to TRBJ1-5; D unclear. The CDR3 contains 13 residues. Germline CDR1 is MNHEY and CDR2 is SVGAGI. Trimming shortened V by 6 bases and J by 5 bases, and 11 bases separated the two germline ends. This chain's CDR3 is CASSRLRDQPQHF. For the CDR3, the DNA is TGTGCCAGCAGCCGATTACGGGATCAGCCCCAGCATTTT.

This chain links TRBV6-5 with TRBJ1-2; 7 bases are a match to TRBD1. The germline CDR1 and CDR2 sequences are MNHEY and SVGAGI. There are 14 residues in the CDR3. The V segment lost 5 bases and the J segment 8 bases; nucleotides outside the gene matches: 11. For the CDR3, the DNA is TGTGCCAGCAGTACCCGGGACAGACCAGTCGGCTACACCTTC. It encodes CASSTRDRPVGYTF.

V is TRBV11-3 and J is TRBJ2-1, with D maybe TRBD2 (6 bases). CDR1 and CDR2 (germline): SGHNT, YENEEA. CDR3 length: 15 amino acids. Trimming cost V 5 bases and J 4 bases, with 15 bases left between them. CDR3 bases: TGTGCCAGCAGCCCACCGGGAGCTAGGTACAATGAGCAGTTCTTC. It encodes CASSPPGARYNEQFF.

This clone appeared a few times. J is TRBJ2-3 and V is TRBV5-8; maybe TRBD2 (6 bases). With 4 bases removed from V and 3 bases from J, the gap between germline ends came to 12 bases. The CDR3 is 14 residues long. CDR1 SGHTS and CDR2 YDEGEE come from the germline V gene. CDR3 bases: TGTGCCAGCAGCCCCCTGGACTATACAGATACGCAGTATTTT. Translating it yields CASSPLDYTDTQYF.

The chain joins TRBV6-5 to TRBJ1-1; D ambiguous. Germline V gene sequence: CDR1 MNHEY, CDR2 SVGAGI. The CDR3 is made up of 15 amino acids. Trimming took off 2 bases at V and 1 base at J, with 11 bases between the two ends. The CDR3 loop reads CASSYAGRKNTEAFF. DNA of the CDR3: TGTGCCAGCAGTTACGCCGGGCGGAAGAACACTGAAGCTTTCTTT.

The chain is built from TRBV19 and TRBJ2-5; no clear D gene. Trimming took off 0 bases at V and 6 bases at J, with 8 bases between the two ends. CDR3 length: 13 residues. The germline V gene has CDR1 LNHDA and CDR2 SQIVND (reference sequence). CDR3 nucleotides: TGTGCCAGTAGTATAGACCCACTGCAGACCCAGTACTTC. Protein sequence: CASSIDPLQTQYF.

The chain joins TRBV11-1 to TRBJ2-5; D remains ambiguous. CDR1 and CDR2 from the germline V gene are SGHAT and FQDESV (reference sequence). The CDR3 extends over 16 amino acids. The V end lost 1 base, the J end lost 5 bases, and 17 bases lay between the germline ends. For the CDR3, the DNA is TGTGCCAGCAGCTTAGGGGATCGACGCGGAAGCGAGACCCAGTACTTC. Translation: CASSLGDRRGSETQYF. Looking up the rest from reference TRBV11-1 and TRBJ2-5 gives the full variable domain: EAEVAQSPRYKITEKSQAVAFWCDPISGHATLYWYRQILGQGPELLVQFQDESVVDDSQLPKDRFSAERLKGVDSTLKIQPAELGDSAMYLCASSLGDRRGSETQYFGPGTRLLVL.

Regarding this clone: Other DNA variants within this sample encode the same CDR3. This chain connects TRBV9 to TRBJ2-2; D not resolved. Germline V gene lookup returns CDR1 SGDLS and CDR2 YYNGEE. CDR3 length: 13 residues. V lost 4 bases, J lost 3 bases, and 7 bases lay in between. This chain's CDR3 is CASSPGYTGELFF. In DNA form, the CDR3 reads TGTGCCAGCAGCCCCGGTTACACCGGGGAGCTGTTTTTT.

A few counts support this clone. The V call is TRBV21-1, the J call TRBJ1-5. TRBV21-1 is a recognized pseudogene. The CDR3 has 15 residues. CDR3 sequence reads: CASKGGGRSNQPQHF. The CDR3 bases are TGTGCCAGCAAGGGAGGGGGGCGGAGCAATCAGCCCCAGCATTTT.

This chain joins TRBV27 and TRBJ1-1; tentatively, D is TRBD1 (5 bases). V lost 6 bases and J lost 0, with 14 bases in between. Germline CDR1 reads MNHEY; CDR2 reads SMNVEV (reference sequence). This CDR3 contains 15 residues. CDR3 DNA: TGTGCCAGCAGGCTTAGACAGAGCATGAACACTGAAGCTTTCTTT. Its translation: CASRLRQSMNTEAFF.

CDR3: CARYQGLETQYF. CDR3 nucleotide sequence: TGTGCCAGGTACCAGGGTCTGGAGACCCAGTACTTC. The chain is built from TRBV6-1 and TRBJ2-5, with D perhaps TRBD1 (5 bases). CDR1 MNHNS and CDR2 SASEGT come from the germline V gene. Trimming removed 9 bases from V and 5 bases from J, with 13 bases in between. The CDR3 runs 12 residues.

This clone was counted only a few times. The J gene is TRBJ2-1, the V gene TRBV29-1; D is perhaps TRBD2 (5 bases). Trimming stripped 7 bases from V and 0 bases from J, with 10 bases between. Germline V lookup: CDR1 SQVTM, CDR2 ANQGSEA. There are 13 residues in the CDR3. The CDR3 here is CSAQTTSYNEQFF. The CDR3 nucleotides read TGCAGCGCTCAGACTACCTCCTACAATGAGCAGTTCTTC.

The rearrangement joins TRBV27 to TRBJ1-2; 10 nucleotides line up with TRBD1. Germline assignment: CDR1 MNHEY and CDR2 SMNVEV (reference sequence). V trimming: 4 bases; J trimming: 2 bases; junction bases outside the gene matches: 4. The CDR3 consists of 15 residues. CDR3 nucleotide sequence: TGTGCCAGCAGTTCCCCGGGACAGGGGAACTATGGCTACACCTTC. Protein sequence: CASSSPGQGNYGYTF.

The sample holds a few counts of this clone. J is TRBJ2-7 and V is TRBV11-2, with 9 bases matching TRBD1. The germline CDR1 and CDR2 sequences are SGHAT and FQNNGV. CDR3 length equals 14 residues. V was pared by 5 bases and J by 2 bases, with 4 bases of the junction left unmatched. The CDR3 sequence is CASSPRQGAYEQYF. In nucleotides, the CDR3 is TGTGCCAGCAGCCCCCGACAGGGGGCCTACGAGCAGTACTTC.

The J gene is TRBJ2-5, the V gene TRBV6-6, with D perhaps TRBD1 (5 bases). Germline V gene data show CDR1 as MNHNY and CDR2 as SVGAGI (reference sequence). The CDR3 is 12 residues long. V was clipped by 7 bases and J by 0 bases, with 6 bases between them. CDR3 loop: CASTGYQETQYF. The CDR3 bases are TGTGCCAGCACAGGGTACCAAGAGACCCAGTACTTC.

This clone was found a few times. This chain connects TRBV7-2 to TRBJ2-7; 7 positions agree with TRBD2. The germline V gene encodes CDR1 SGHTA and CDR2 FQGNSA. The J segment lost 3 bases and the V segment lost 1 base, leaving 3 bases of the junction unmatched. CDR3 length: 14 residues. CDR3 sequence (DNA): TGTGCCAGCAGCTTAGGCGGGAGCCTCTACGAGCAGTACTTC. Its protein product is CASSLGGSLYEQYF. The full variable domain, with the rest looked up from reference TRBV7-2 and TRBJ2-7, is GAGVSQSPSNKVTEKGKDVELRCDPISGHTALYWYRQSLGQGLEFLIYFQGNSAPDKSGLPSDRFSAERTGGSVSTLTIQRTQQEDSAVYLCASSLGGSLYEQYFGPGTRLTVT.